Presented here are 3 T cell receptor beta chains from one specimen sequenced in a study of shared clonotypes between healthy human individuals. Sequenced by immunoSEQ multiplex PCR; TCRdb stores in-frame clones only, minus some. The sample includes about 2 million clones, approximately 95% of them seen just once. CD45RO negativity and positive selection for CCR7 defined naive CD8 cells, a population that excluded terminally differentiated effector memory CD45RA+ cells. Input material: naive CD8+ T cells sorted from blood. The receptors here all came from a man between 18 and 29 years old in good health.

This clone was seen once. This specimen includes other DNA sequences encoding the same CDR3. J is TRBJ2-1 and V is TRBV4-1; 14 nucleotides align to TRBD2. Germline loops: CDR1 MGHRA, CDR2 YSYEKL. V shed 4 bases and J 5 bases; nucleotides not matched to a gene: 1. The CDR3 has 15 amino acids. Here the CDR3 reads CASSPGLAGDNEQFF. In DNA form, the CDR3 reads TGCGCCAGCAGCCCGGGACTAGCGGGGGACAATGAGCAGTTCTTC.

This chain uses TRBV25-1 with TRBJ2-5; no firm D call. This CDR3 comprises 13 residues. Looked up from germline, CDR1 is MGHDK and CDR2 is SYGVNS. Trimming removed 4 bases from V and 2 bases from J, with 8 bases in between. Written as DNA, the CDR3 is TGTGCCAGCAGTGGGAGAAGGCAAGAGACCCAGTACTTC. Translation gives CASSGRRQETQYF.

The V and J genes are TRBV10-1 and TRBJ1-1, with 8 bases that match TRBD1. Germline V lookup: CDR1 WNHNN, CDR2 SYGVQD (reference sequence). The J segment lost 0 bases and the V segment lost 6 bases, leaving 3 bases of the junction unmatched. The length of the CDR3 is 14 residues. Written as DNA, the CDR3 is TGCGCCAGCAGCCTGACAGGGGTGAACACTGAAGCTTTCTTT. Amino acid sequence: CASSLTGVNTEAFF.